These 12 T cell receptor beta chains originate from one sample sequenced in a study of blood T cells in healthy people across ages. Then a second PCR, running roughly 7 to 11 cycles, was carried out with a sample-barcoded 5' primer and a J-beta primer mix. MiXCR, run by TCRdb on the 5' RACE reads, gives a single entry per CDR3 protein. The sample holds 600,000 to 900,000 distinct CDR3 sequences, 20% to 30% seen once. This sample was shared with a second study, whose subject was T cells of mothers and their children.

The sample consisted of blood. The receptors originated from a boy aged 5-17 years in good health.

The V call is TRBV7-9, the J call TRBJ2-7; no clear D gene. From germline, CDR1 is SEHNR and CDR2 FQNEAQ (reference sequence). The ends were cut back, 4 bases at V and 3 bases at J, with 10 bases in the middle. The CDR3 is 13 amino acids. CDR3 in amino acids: CASSSNHDYEQYF. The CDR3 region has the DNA TGTGCCAGCAGCTCAAACCACGACTACGAGCAGTACTTC.

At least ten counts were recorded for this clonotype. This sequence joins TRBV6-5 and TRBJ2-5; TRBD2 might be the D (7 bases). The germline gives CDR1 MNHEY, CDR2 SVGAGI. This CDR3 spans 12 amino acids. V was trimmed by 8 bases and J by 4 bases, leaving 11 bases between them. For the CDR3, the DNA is TGTGCCAGCGGGGGGGCTGGAGAGACCCAGTACTTC. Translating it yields CASGGAGETQYF.

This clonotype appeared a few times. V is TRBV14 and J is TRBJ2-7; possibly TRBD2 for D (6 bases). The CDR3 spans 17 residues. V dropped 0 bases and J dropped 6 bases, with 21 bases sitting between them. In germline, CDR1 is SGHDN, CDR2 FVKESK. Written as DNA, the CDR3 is TGTGCCAGCAGCCAAGATTATAGGTCGGGAGTTCGGGGCGAGCAGTACTTC. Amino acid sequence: CASSQDYRSGVRGEQYF.

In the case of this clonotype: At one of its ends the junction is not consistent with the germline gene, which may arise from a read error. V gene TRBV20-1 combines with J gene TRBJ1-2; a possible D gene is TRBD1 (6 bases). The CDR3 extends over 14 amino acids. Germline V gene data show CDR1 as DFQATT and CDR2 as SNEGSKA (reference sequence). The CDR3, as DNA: TGCAGTGCCAGAGTCGGGACACTTAACTATGGCTACACCTTC. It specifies CSARVGTLNYGYTF.

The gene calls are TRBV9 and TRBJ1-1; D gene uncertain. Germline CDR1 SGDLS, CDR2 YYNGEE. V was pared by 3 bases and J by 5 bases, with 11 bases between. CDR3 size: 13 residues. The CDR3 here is CASSARSGTEAFF. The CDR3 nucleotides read TGTGCCAGCAGCGCGCGATCCGGGACTGAAGCTTTCTTT.

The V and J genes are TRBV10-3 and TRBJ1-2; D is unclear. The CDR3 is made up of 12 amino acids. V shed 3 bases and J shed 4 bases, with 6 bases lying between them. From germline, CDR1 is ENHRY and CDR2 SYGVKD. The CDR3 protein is CAISEERYGYTF. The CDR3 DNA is TGTGCCATCAGTGAAGAACGCTATGGCTACACCTTC.

CDR3 in amino acids: CATSRESGQGLDTQYF. The CDR3 DNA follows: TGTGCCACCAGCAGAGAATCGGGACAGGGGCTAGATACGCAGTATTTT. The gene calls are TRBV15 and TRBJ2-3, with TRBD1 identical over 10 bases. The J segment lost 5 bases and the V segment lost 0 bases, leaving 5 bases of the junction unmatched. Germline V gene data show CDR1 as LNHNV and CDR2 as YYDKDF (reference sequence). There are 16 residues in the CDR3.

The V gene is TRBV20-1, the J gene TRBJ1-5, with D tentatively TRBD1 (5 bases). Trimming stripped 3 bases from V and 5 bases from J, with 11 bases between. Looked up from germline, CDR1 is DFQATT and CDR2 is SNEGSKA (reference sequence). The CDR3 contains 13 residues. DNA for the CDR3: TGCAGTGCTAGGTCCTGGGGGGATCAGCCCCAGCATTTT. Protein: CSARSWGDQPQHF.

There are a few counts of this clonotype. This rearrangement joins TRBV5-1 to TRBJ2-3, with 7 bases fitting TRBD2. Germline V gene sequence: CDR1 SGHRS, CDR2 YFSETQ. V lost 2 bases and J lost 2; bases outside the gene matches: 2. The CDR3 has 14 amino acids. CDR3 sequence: CASSFLADTDTQYF. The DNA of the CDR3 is TGCGCCAGCAGCTTTCTAGCGGACACAGATACGCAGTATTTT.

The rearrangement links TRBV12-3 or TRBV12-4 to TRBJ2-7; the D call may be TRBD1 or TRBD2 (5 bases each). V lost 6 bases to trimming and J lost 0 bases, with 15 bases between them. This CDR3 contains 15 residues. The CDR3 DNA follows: TGTGCCAGCAGAATATGGGACGGACCCTCCTACGAGCAGTACTTC. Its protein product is CASRIWDGPSYEQYF.

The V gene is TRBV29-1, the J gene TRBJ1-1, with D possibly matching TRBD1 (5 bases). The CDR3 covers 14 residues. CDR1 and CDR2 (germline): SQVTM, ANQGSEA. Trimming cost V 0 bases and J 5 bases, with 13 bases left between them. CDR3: CSVEDPSWGTEAFF. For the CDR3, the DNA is TGCAGCGTTGAAGATCCCAGCTGGGGGACTGAAGCTTTCTTT. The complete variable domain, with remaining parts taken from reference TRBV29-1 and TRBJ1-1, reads SAVISQKPSRDICQRGTSLTIQCQVDSQVTMMFWYRQQPGQSLTLIATANQGSEATYESGFVIDKFPISRPNLTFSTLTVSNMSPEDSSIYLCSVEDPSWGTEAFFGQGTRLTVV.

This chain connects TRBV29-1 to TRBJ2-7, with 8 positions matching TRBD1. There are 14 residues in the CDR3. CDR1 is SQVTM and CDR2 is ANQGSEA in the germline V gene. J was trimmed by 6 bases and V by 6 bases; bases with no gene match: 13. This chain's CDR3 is CSVKKTGDRGEQYF. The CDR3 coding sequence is TGCAGCGTAAAAAAGACAGGGGATCGCGGCGAGCAGTACTTC.